The rows below give T cell receptor beta chains drawn from one sample of a study of regulatory T cells in long-lasting Graves disease. In TCRdb, the multiplex PCR reads were re-called with MiXCR into one record per CDR3 protein. Of just over 600,000 distinct CDR3 sequences listed, roughly 16% are singletons. This same sample was also part of a study on T cells in Graves' hyperthyroidism and ophthalmopathy.

The sample here was peripheral blood mononuclear cells (PBMCs), taken at new diagnosis, from a patient treated with antithyroid drugs. Every receptor here comes from a woman under 40 with Graves disease. Both conserved end residues are part of each CDR3. The order of the fields is V gene, J gene, D gene, clone size, CDR3 protein, CDR3 DNA. The D gene is left open where the match is weak. Rows give clone size only sometimes, using once, few, many, or a class for an expanded clone.

V gene: TRBV4-1
J gene: TRBJ2-2
D gene: .
clone size: few
CDR3 protein: CASSYPPRGAGTGELFF
CDR3 DNA: TGCGCCAGCAGCTACCCACCACGAGGGGCGGGCACCGGGGAGCTGTTTTTT

V gene: TRBV6-9
J gene: TRBJ1-6
D gene: .
clone size: many
CDR3 protein: CASSYRGPSRSYNSPLHF
CDR3 DNA: TGTGCCAGCAGTTACCGGGGTCCGTCTCGATCCTATAATTCACCCCTCCACTTT

V gene: TRBV11-2
J gene: TRBJ1-1
D gene: TRBD1
clone size: few
CDR3 protein: CASSRGTGKGTEAFF
CDR3 DNA: TGTGCCAGCAGCCGAGGGACAGGGAAGGGCACTGAAGCTTTCTTT

V gene: TRBV14
J gene: TRBJ1-1
D gene: .
clone size: once
CDR3 protein: CASSQDTVLVADTEAFF
CDR3 DNA: TGTGCCAGCAGCCAAGATACCGTCTTGGTTGCCGACACTGAAGCTTTCTTT

V gene: TRBV5-4
J gene: TRBJ1-1
D gene: TRBD1
clone size: .
CDR3 protein: CASSLGPGGGTEAFF
CDR3 DNA: TGTGCCAGCAGCTTGGGTCCAGGGGGTGGCACTGAAGCTTTCTTT

V gene: TRBV30
J gene: TRBJ2-5
D gene: .
clone size: few
CDR3 protein: CAWSPLAGIQETQYF
CDR3 DNA: TGTGCCTGGAGTCCGCTAGCCGGAATACAAGAGACCCAGTACTTC

V gene: TRBV12-3/TRBV12-4
J gene: TRBJ1-2
D gene: TRBD1
clone size: many
CDR3 protein: CASSLTGTYGYTF
CDR3 DNA: TGTGCCAGCAGCTTGACAGGGACCTATGGCTACACCTTC

V gene: TRBV3-1
J gene: TRBJ2-1
D gene: .
clone size: .
CDR3 protein: CASSRITGSFYNEQFF
CDR3 DNA: TGTGCCAGCAGCCGAATAACAGGGAGTTTTTACAATGAGCAGTTCTTC

V gene: TRBV3-1
J gene: TRBJ2-1
D gene: .
clone size: .
CDR3 protein: CASSQEPTSYNEQFF
CDR3 DNA: TGTGCCAGCAGCCAAGAGCCCACATCCTACAATGAGCAGTTCTTC

V gene: TRBV9
J gene: TRBJ1-1
D gene: .
clone size: few
CDR3 protein: CASSPSLLGVGTEAFF
CDR3 DNA: TGTGCCAGCAGCCCCTCCCTCCTGGGGGTCGGAACTGAAGCTTTCTTT

V gene: TRBV18
J gene: TRBJ2-1
D gene: .
clone size: .
CDR3 protein: CASSSGQEQFF
CDR3 DNA: TGTGCCAGCTCATCCGGACAAGAGCAGTTCTTC

V gene: TRBV6-1
J gene: TRBJ1-2
D gene: .
clone size: many
CDR3 protein: CASTPGLSLSYGYTF
CDR3 DNA: TGTGCCAGCACCCCGGGACTAAGCCTTAGCTATGGCTACACCTTC

V gene: TRBV20-1
J gene: TRBJ1-2
D gene: .
clone size: once
CDR3 protein: CSARDHGGPANYGYTF
CDR3 DNA: TGCAGTGCTAGAGATCATGGGGGACCAGCTAACTATGGCTACACCTTC

V gene: TRBV7-2
J gene: TRBJ2-2
D gene: TRBD2
clone size: many
CDR3 protein: CASSITSGRAGELFF
CDR3 DNA: TGTGCCAGCAGCATCACTAGCGGGAGGGCCGGGGAGCTGTTTTTT

V gene: TRBV28
J gene: TRBJ1-1
D gene: .
clone size: many
CDR3 protein: CASSTGQLEAFF
CDR3 DNA: TGTGCCAGCAGTACCGGACAGCTGGAAGCTTTCTTT

V gene: TRBV5-1
J gene: TRBJ2-7
D gene: TRBD1
clone size: .
CDR3 protein: CASSAGTGLSYEQYF
CDR3 DNA: TGCGCCAGCAGCGCAGGGACAGGGCTCTCCTACGAGCAGTACTTC

V gene: TRBV5-1
J gene: TRBJ1-2
D gene: TRBD1
clone size: .
CDR3 protein: CASSLEDRIGGYTF
CDR3 DNA: TGCGCCAGCAGCTTGGAGGACAGGATCGGTGGCTACACCTTC

V gene: TRBV12-3/TRBV12-4
J gene: TRBJ2-1
D gene: .
clone size: many
CDR3 protein: CASSLSSPPYNEQFF
CDR3 DNA: TGTGCCAGCAGTTTAAGCTCGCCCCCCTACAATGAGCAGTTCTTC

V gene: TRBV30
J gene: TRBJ1-4
D gene: .
clone size: many
CDR3 protein: CAWSDAEKLFF
CDR3 DNA: TGTGCCTGGAGTGACGCTGAAAAACTGTTTTTT

V gene: TRBV6-1
J gene: TRBJ2-1
D gene: TRBD2
clone size: many
CDR3 protein: CASSGRTSWSSYNEQFF
CDR3 DNA: TGTGCCAGCAGTGGCCGGACTAGCTGGAGCTCCTACAATGAGCAGTTCTTC

V gene: TRBV5-1
J gene: TRBJ1-4
D gene: .
clone size: many
CDR3 protein: CASSLNSQTGGEKLFF
CDR3 DNA: TGCGCCAGCAGCTTAAACAGCCAGACGGGCGGAGAAAAACTGTTTTTT

V gene: TRBV6-4
J gene: TRBJ1-2
D gene: .
clone size: .
CDR3 protein: CASSYPGAYTF
CDR3 DNA: TGTGCCAGCAGTTATCCGGGGGCCTACACCTTC

V gene: TRBV6-1
J gene: TRBJ2-7
D gene: TRBD1
clone size: many
CDR3 protein: CASGGQGAHEQYF
CDR3 DNA: TGTGCCAGCGGGGGACAGGGGGCGCACGAGCAGTACTTC

V gene: TRBV11-2
J gene: TRBJ2-7
D gene: .
clone size: few
CDR3 protein: CASSLVRTGKYEQYF
CDR3 DNA: TGTGCCAGCAGCTTAGTGAGGACGGGGAAATACGAGCAGTACTTC

V gene: TRBV20-1
J gene: TRBJ1-5
D gene: .
clone size: .
CDR3 protein: CSARRLAGYEQYFGPGQPQHF
CDR3 DNA: .

V gene: TRBV29-1
J gene: TRBJ2-7
D gene: .
clone size: few
CDR3 protein: CSVEEEDSLFEQYF
CDR3 DNA: TGCAGCGTTGAGGAAGAGGACTCCCTTTTCGAGCAGTACTTC

V gene: TRBV6-5
J gene: TRBJ1-2
D gene: TRBD1
clone size: many
CDR3 protein: CASSYGQERYGYTF
CDR3 DNA: TGTGCCAGCAGTTACGGACAGGAGCGGTATGGCTACACCTTC

V gene: TRBV2
J gene: TRBJ2-5
D gene: TRBD2
clone size: .
CDR3 protein: CASKGGVQETQYF
CDR3 DNA: TGTGCCAGCAAGGGAGGGGTACAAGAGACCCAGTACTTC